The rows below give T cell receptor beta chains drawn from one sample of a study of cytomegalovirus exposure and HLA in healthy donors. Generated by immunoSEQ multiplex PCR, the TCRdb table keeps only in-frame clones and is missing some. This sample carries 90,000 to 120,000 clones, 76% of them seen once, and the ten largest clones take about 2.5%. Sample: PBMCs. These receptors were collected from a man younger than 35 in good health and CMV-seronegative. Both conserved end residues are part of each CDR3. D genes are given only for firm matches. Clone size is stated in some rows and not others, as once, few, many or a class when expanded.

D gene | clone size | J gene | V gene | CDR3 protein | CDR3 DNA
- | - | TRBJ1-2 | TRBV5-1 | CASSLRPPGGANYGYTF | TGCGCCAGCAGCTTGCGCCCTCCGGGGGGAGCTAACTATGGCTACACCTTC
- | - | TRBJ2-7 | TRBV19 | CASSIYSRAEQYF | TGTGCCAGTAGTATTTACAGCAGGGCCGAGCAGTACTTC
- | - | TRBJ2-2 | TRBV5-6 | CASSLEGYGELFF | TGTGCCAGCAGCTTGGAGGGGTACGGGGAGCTGTTTTTT
- | - | TRBJ1-3 | TRBV7-2 | CASSLNSNSGNTIYF | TGTGCCAGCAGCTTAAATTCCAACTCTGGAAACACCATATATTTT
TRBD1 | - | TRBJ2-7 | TRBV4-3 | CASSRQRTGLYEQYF | TGCGCCAGCAGCCGACAAAGGACAGGGCTCTACGAGCAGTACTTC
- | - | TRBJ2-1 | TRBV27 | CASSASGGGPYNEQFF | TGTGCCAGCAGTGCTAGCGGTGGGGGGCCCTACAATGAGCAGTTCTTC
TRBD2 | - | TRBJ2-6 | TRBV28 | CASSLDGGTGANVLTF | TGTGCCAGCAGCCTCGACGGGGGGACTGGGGCCAACGTCCTGACTTTC
- | - | TRBJ2-7 | TRBV15 | CATSREWGPYEQYF | TGTGCCACCAGCAGGGAGTGGGGGCCCTACGAGCAGTACTTC
- | - | TRBJ2-2 | TRBV19 | CASSAGYNTGELFF | TGTGCCAGTAGCGCCGGGTATAACACCGGGGAGCTGTTTTTT
- | - | TRBJ1-2 | TRBV6-1 | CASSDIRQVNYGYTF | TGTGCCAGCAGTGACATCAGACAGGTTAACTATGGCTACACCTTC
TRBD2 | - | TRBJ2-5 | TRBV6-1 | CASSLDAGGGETQYF | TGTGCCAGCAGCTTAGACGCGGGGGGGGGAGAGACCCAGTACTTC
TRBD1 | - | TRBJ1-5 | TRBV7-8 | CASSPQGAGNQPQHF | TGTGCCAGCAGTCCACAGGGGGCCGGCAATCAGCCCCAGCATTTT
TRBD2 | - | TRBJ2-1 | TRBV6-6 | CASSSTSERNEQFF | TGTGCCAGCAGTTCGACTAGCGAGAGGAATGAGCAGTTCTTC
- | - | TRBJ1-1 | TRBV20-1 | CSARGSTEAFF | TGCAGTGCTAGAGGGAGCACTGAAGCTTTCTTT
- | - | TRBJ1-1 | TRBV2 | CASSEALPVAGTEAFF | TGTGCCAGCAGTGAAGCGCTTCCGGTAGCGGGGACTGAAGCTTTCTTT
TRBD1 | - | TRBJ2-7 | TRBV2 | CASSVPGTGALFQTYEQYF | TGTGCCAGCAGTGTCCCCGGGACAGGGGCCTTATTTCAAACCTACGAGCAGTACTTC
TRBD2 | - | TRBJ2-5 | TRBV9 | CASSAGGETQYF | TGTGCCAGCAGCGCCGGGGGGGAGACCCAGTACTTC
- | - | TRBJ2-7 | TRBV5-1 | CASSVDSSRQYF | TGCGCCAGCAGCGTCGACTCCTCGAGGCAGTACTTC
TRBD2 | - | TRBJ2-7 | TRBV5-1 | CASSLGSSGGARDEQYF | TGCGCCAGCAGCTTGGGGTCTAGCGGGGGGGCAAGAGATGAGCAGTACTTC
TRBD2 | few | TRBJ2-5 | TRBV4-2 | CASSQDLVSGVETQYF | TGTGCCAGCAGCCAAGATTTGGTTAGCGGGGTTGAGACCCAGTACTTC
TRBD1 | few | TRBJ2-2 | TRBV14 | CASSQGAGGTGELFF | TGTGCCAGCAGCCAAGGAGCAGGGGGCACCGGGGAGCTGTTTTTT
TRBD1 | - | TRBJ2-3 | TRBV2 | CASPGQGFDTQYF | TGTGCCAGCCCGGGACAGGGGTTCGATACGCAGTATTTT
- | - | TRBJ2-2 | TRBV7-9 | CASSPPLGRHRTGELFF | TGTGCCAGCAGCCCTCCCCTGGGTCGTCACAGGACCGGGGAGCTGTTTTTT
- | - | TRBJ1-1 | TRBV6-6 | CASSYVPGTPNTEAFF | TGTGCCAGCAGTTACGTCCCGGGAACACCGAACACTGAAGCTTTCTTT
TRBD1 | - | TRBJ1-2 | TRBV15 | CATSRYRGQDGYTF | TGTGCCACCAGCAGATACAGGGGGCAGGATGGCTACACCTTC
- | - | TRBJ1-5 | TRBV5-1 | CASSLAGAANQPQHF | TGCGCCAGCAGCTTGGCTGGGGCCGCCAATCAGCCCCAGCATTTT
TRBD2 | - | TRBJ2-7 | TRBV5-4 | CASQIAGTYEQYF | TGTGCCAGCCAAATAGCGGGGACGTACGAGCAGTACTTC
- | - | TRBJ2-3 | TRBV4-1 | CASSQGGLLPTDTQYF | TGCGCCAGCAGCCAAGGTGGACTCCTCCCCACAGATACGCAGTATTTT
- | - | TRBJ1-5 | TRBV4-1 | CASSQREGPIPPVHF | TGCGCCAGCAGCCAAAGGGAGGGCCCTATCCCCCCGGTGCATTTT
- | - | TRBJ2-4 | TRBV19 | CASSISDIQYF | TGTGCCAGTAGTATCTCGGACATTCAGTACTTC
- | - | TRBJ2-5 | TRBV28 | CASSLLGGAGTQETQYF | TGTGCCAGCAGTTTACTAGGGGGGGCCGGCACACAAGAGACCCAGTACTTC
- | - | TRBJ2-5 | TRBV5-1 | CASALTIGTIETQYF | TGCGCCAGCGCCCTTACCATTGGGACAATAGAGACCCAGTACTTC
- | - | TRBJ1-5 | TRBV6-4 | CASSGGENQPQHF | TGTGCCAGCAGTGGAGGTGAAAATCAGCCCCAGCATTTT
TRBD1 | - | TRBJ2-5 | TRBV7-9 | CASSLSGGFGETQYF | TGTGCCAGCAGCTTATCAGGGGGCTTCGGAGAGACCCAGTACTTC
- | - | TRBJ2-6 | TRBV15 | CATSRDSAGANVLTF | TGTGCCACCAGCAGAGATAGCGCTGGGGCCAACGTCCTGACTTTC
TRBD1 | - | TRBJ2-2 | TRBV14 | CASSRGQVFTQRPNTGELFF | TGTGCCAGCAGCCGCGGACAGGTTTTTACCCAACGCCCGAACACCGGGGAGCTGTTTTTT
TRBD1 | - | TRBJ2-3 | TRBV5-1 | CASSLRQGADTQYF | TGCGCCAGCAGCTTGAGGCAGGGGGCGGATACGCAGTATTTT
- | - | TRBJ1-5 | TRBV10-2 | CASSETPWRESRQPQHF | TGCGCCAGCAGTGAAACCCCCTGGAGGGAGTCAAGACAGCCCCAGCATTTT
TRBD1 | - | TRBJ2-7 | TRBV10-3 | CAISADRVTYEQYF | TGTGCCATCAGTGCCGACAGGGTAACCTACGAGCAGTACTTC